This TCR beta chain appears in the sequencing data of a study of shared clonotypes between healthy human individuals. Regarding this clone: The antigen is not known.

Study-level findings and limits: Generation of non-shared clonotypes was less probable than generation of clonotypes shared by all four donors.

The CDR3 sequence is 15 residues long. The V segment lost 2 bases and the J segment 5 bases; nucleotides outside the gene matches: 1. The V gene's germline CDR1 is SEHNR and CDR2 FQNEAQ (reference sequence). An even split of each subset's genomic DNA across several immunoSEQ plates was performed. Sorted-subset replicate PCRs used about 0.2 ug of genomic DNA. This amount corresponded to some 30,000 T cell genomes. Here immunoSEQ multiplex PCR was the method, and the copy in TCRdb shows in-frame clones only, minus some. The sample contains about 600,000 clones, approximately 97% of which appear only once.

This TCR was recovered from a woman aged 25 to 39 in good health. The rearrangement links TRBV7-9 to TRBJ2-1; the match to TRBD2 covers 12 bases. The specimen sequenced was naive CD4+ T cells sorted from blood. Subset: CD45RA+ positively selected. CDR3 coding DNA: TGTGCCAGCAGCTTAAGGACTAGCGGGGACAATGAGCAGTTCTTC. Translating it yields CASSLRTSGDNEQFF.